Listed below are T cell receptor beta chains from one sample, sequenced in a study of T cell repertoires in cytomegalovirus infection. TCRdb processed the reads anew with MiXCR; each CDR3 protein has one entry. The sample records a few hundred thousand distinct CDR3 sequences, approximately 9.1% being singletons. Specimen: PBMCs. The source is a human donor in good health (CMV status not recorded). Some clones in this sample may be carry-over from other donors' samples. CDR3s include the opening cysteine and the closing phenylalanine or tryptophan. A D gene is named only where the DNA matches it firmly. Size tells how often a clone was seen (once, few, many) or the class of an expanded clone, and some rows leave it out.

cdr3_nt cdr3_aa clone_size j_call v_call d_call
TGTGCCAGCAGTTACTCCGGGACGACGAACAAGAATACGCAGTATTTT CASSYSGTTNKNTQYF . TRBJ2-3 TRBV6-2/TRBV6-3 .
TGTGCCAGCAGCTTAGCGGCGGCGGGGTTTTACAATGAGCAGTTCTTC CASSLAAAGFYNEQFF many TRBJ2-1 TRBV7-2 .
TGTGCCAGCAGCCAAGGGTTCGAGCGGTACAATGAGCAGTTCTTC CASSQGFERYNEQFF . TRBJ2-1 TRBV14 .
TGTGCCAGCACCTCCACAGGGGTTAAGGGCTACACCTTC CASTSTGVKGYTF . TRBJ1-2 TRBV28 TRBD1
TGTGCCAGCAGCCACGACGATACGCAGTATTTT CASSHDDTQYF many TRBJ2-3 TRBV7-6 .
TGTGCCAGCAGCTCCGACAGGGGGAGGGCTGGCTACACCTTC CASSSDRGRAGYTF many TRBJ1-2 TRBV7-2 TRBD1
TGCGCCAGCAGCTTGACAGGGGGCACTGATGGCTACACCTTC CASSLTGGTDGYTF many TRBJ1-2 TRBV5-1 TRBD1
TGTGCCAGCAGCGGAGTCCAGGTTTCACCCCTCCACTTT CASSGVQVSPLHF many TRBJ1-6 TRBV7-2 .
TGTGCCAGCAGTTCGATTACAGGGGGTGGGGACACTGAAGCTTTCTTT CASSSITGGGDTEAFF many TRBJ1-1 TRBV27 TRBD1
TGTGCCAGCATCGAGACAGGGTTGAACACTGAAGCTTTCTTT CASIETGLNTEAFF many TRBJ1-1 TRBV7-4 TRBD1
TGTGCCAGCAGCTTAGGGGATAACGTAGGGCCCCTCCACTTT CASSLGDNVGPLHF . TRBJ1-6 TRBV7-8 .
TGTGCCAGCAGCGTAGGCGGCGGTGGTGGCTACACCTTC CASSVGGGGGYTF . TRBJ1-2 TRBV9 .
TGTGCCTGGACCCCCGGACAGGGGTTACACGAGCAGTACTTC CAWTPGQGLHEQYF . TRBJ2-7 TRBV30 TRBD1
TGTGCCAGCACCCAGGGAGCGGGAGTGGGCTATGAGCAGTTCTTC CASTQGAGVGYEQFF many TRBJ2-1 TRBV6-2/TRBV6-3 TRBD2
TGTGCCAGCAGCTTAGCGGGGCGGGGGGTTACCGGGGAGCTGTTTTTT CASSLAGRGVTGELFF few TRBJ2-2 TRBV7-2 TRBD2
TGTGCCAGCAGTGAATTGCGGACAGAGCCCTACGAGCAGTACTTC CASSELRTEPYEQYF many TRBJ2-7 TRBV2 .
TGTGCCAGCACCCCCGACCAACTAGCGGGAGGCACCGGGGAGCTGTTTTTT CASTPDQLAGGTGELFF . TRBJ2-2 TRBV7-2 TRBD2
TGCAGTGCCCCGACGAACAGGGGGAACACTGAAGCTTTCTTT CSAPTNRGNTEAFF once TRBJ1-1 TRBV20-1 TRBD1
TGTGCCAGCAGCTTAGGCAGGGGGGGCCTCGGGGAGCTGTTTTTT CASSLGRGGLGELFF many TRBJ2-2 TRBV7-2 .
TGTGCCAGCAGCTCCTCATCCGGGACAGTGAGGGCTGAAGCTTTCTTT CASSSSSGTVRAEAFF . TRBJ1-1 TRBV7-6 TRBD1
TGTGCCAGCAGCCCTGCCTCCGGGGGATTAGGTTATCAGCCCCAGCATTTT CASSPASGGLGYQPQHF medium-sized TRBJ1-5 TRBV7-2 .
TGCAGTGCTAGAGGACTAGCGGGAGCCCTAGATACGCAGTATTTT CSARGLAGALDTQYF . TRBJ2-3 TRBV20-1 TRBD2
TGTGCCAGCAGAACCGGGACAGGATTGAACTATGGCTACACCTTC CASRTGTGLNYGYTF many TRBJ1-2 TRBV7-2 TRBD1
TGCAGTGCTAGCGGGAGGTATGATACGCAGTATTTT CSASGRYDTQYF many TRBJ2-3 TRBV20-1 TRBD2
TGTGCCAGCTCACCCACTTGGGGTGGACGGGTTGGCGATGGCTACACCTTC CASSPTWGGRVGDGYTF few TRBJ1-2 TRBV18 .
TGTGCCAGCAGGGAAGTAGGAACCTACGAGCAGTACTTC CASREVGTYEQYF many TRBJ2-7 TRBV6-1 .
TGTGCCAGTAGTTCCGTGGGACTCGCTAATGAAAAACTGTTTTTT CASSSVGLANEKLFF many TRBJ1-4 TRBV19 .
TGTGCCAGCAGTCCTAGCGGGTTCAACGAGCAGTACTTC CASSPSGFNEQYF . TRBJ2-7 TRBV12-3/TRBV12-4 TRBD2
TGTGCCAGCAGCAGACTAGAGGGAACCGGGGAGCTGTTTTTT CASSRLEGTGELFF few TRBJ2-2 TRBV5-5 .
TGCAGCGTTACCCCCGGGGGGGCTCAAGAGACCCAGTACTTC CSVTPGGAQETQYF many TRBJ2-5 TRBV29-1 TRBD2
TGTGCCAGCAGCCTTAAGGATAATGAAAAACTGTTTTTT CASSLKDNEKLFF many TRBJ1-4 TRBV11-2 .
TGTGCCAGCAGCGCCCCCATTAGCACAGATACGCAGTATTTT CASSAPISTDTQYF few TRBJ2-3 TRBV9 .
TGTGCCAGCAGTCTCCGCCGGGAGAACAATCAGCCCCAGCATTTT CASSLRRENNQPQHF many TRBJ1-5 TRBV12-3/TRBV12-4 .
TGTGCCAGCAGCAATCCGCCGAACAATGAGCAGTTCTTC CASSNPPNNEQFF few TRBJ2-1 TRBV7-2 .
TGTGCCAGTAGTGGTACCGGGAAACAGAATGAAAAACTGTTTTTT CASSGTGKQNEKLFF many TRBJ1-4 TRBV19 .
TGTGCCAGCAGCCAAGGAGGCACAAGGGTTCTGAACACTGAAGCTTTCTTT CASSQGGTRVLNTEAFF . TRBJ1-1 TRBV3-1 .
TGTGCCAGCAGTTTATCTCAGGGGATGAGGACTGAAGCTTTCTTT CASSLSQGMRTEAFF few TRBJ1-1 TRBV12-3/TRBV12-4 .
TGTGCCAGCACCTCGATGACAGGGCCACCCTACGAGCAGTACTTC CASTSMTGPPYEQYF many TRBJ2-7 TRBV11-2 TRBD1
TGTGCCACCAGTCGGACAGGCAGCTACGAGCAGTACTTC CATSRTGSYEQYF . TRBJ2-7 TRBV24-1 TRBD1
TGTGCCAGCAGCCTTATGGCAGGGGGCACTGAAGCTTTCTTT CASSLMAGGTEAFF few TRBJ1-1 TRBV14 TRBD1
TGTGCCAGCACCCGGGACACCCAAGAGACCCAGTACTTC CASTRDTQETQYF many TRBJ2-5 TRBV7-2 .
TGTGCCAGCAGCTTAGGACAGATCCTCTACGAGCAGTACTTC CASSLGQILYEQYF many TRBJ2-7 TRBV7-2 .
TGCAGTGCTACGCTCTTCAGGGAGAATTATGGCTACACCTTC CSATLFRENYGYTF . TRBJ1-2 TRBV20-1 .
TGCAGCGTTGGCTTTCTAGCGGGAGGGAATGAGCAGTTCTTC CSVGFLAGGNEQFF . TRBJ2-1 TRBV29-1 TRBD2
TGTGCCAGCAGCTTAAGGGGGGGGCTTACCTCTGAAGCTTTCTTT CASSLRGGLTSEAFF . TRBJ1-1 TRBV7-2 .
TGTGCCAGCAGCCCCCCCTCTAGCGGGAGGAATGAGCAGTTCTTC CASSPPSSGRNEQFF few TRBJ2-1 TRBV6-2/TRBV6-3 TRBD2
TGTGCCAGCAGCTTAGTTCCAGGCCCCTCTGGAAACACCATATATTTT CASSLVPGPSGNTIYF medium-sized TRBJ1-3 TRBV7-2 .
TGTGCCAGCAGCTTAAGGACAGATGTCTACAATGAGCAGTTCTTC CASSLRTDVYNEQFF many TRBJ2-1 TRBV7-6 .
TGTGCCAGCAGCTCAGACAGGGCCCCAGACTATGGCTACACCTTC CASSSDRAPDYGYTF many TRBJ1-2 TRBV7-2 TRBD1
TGCAGTGCTAGAGCGGGACAGAGCAATCAGCCCCAGCATTTT CSARAGQSNQPQHF few TRBJ1-5 TRBV20-1 TRBD1
TGTGCCAGCAGCGGACTAGCGGGAGAAGGTACGCAGTATTTT CASSGLAGEGTQYF many TRBJ2-3 TRBV12-3/TRBV12-4 TRBD2
TGTGCCAGCAGCACACTAGCGGGGGGGGGCGAGCAGTACTTC CASSTLAGGGEQYF many TRBJ2-7 TRBV7-2 TRBD2
TGTGCCAGCAGCTTGGGGGGGGCCCCAGATACGCAGTATTTT CASSLGGAPDTQYF many TRBJ2-3 TRBV7-3 .
TGTGCCAGCAGCCTGATGCGAACCGACGGGTCTCAGCAGTTCTTC CASSLMRTDGSQQFF many TRBJ2-1 TRBV7-6 .
TGTGCCAGCGCAGCGGGGGGGCGAGAAGAGACCCAGTACTTC CASAAGGREETQYF many TRBJ2-5 TRBV7-9 TRBD2
TGTGCCAGCAGCATTGGGCTGCCACGGCATGGCTACACCTTC CASSIGLPRHGYTF many TRBJ1-2 TRBV7-2 .